The 30 T cell receptor beta chains in this list originate from one sample, sequenced in a study of graft-versus-host responses after intestinal transplantation. Their recognized antigens are unknown. The protocol was immunoSEQ multiplex PCR, while the TCRdb copy is restricted to in-frame clones and leaves out a portion. Of around 100,000 clones in the sample, about 92% were seen once. Specimen: unstimulated CD8+ T cells sorted from spleen or lymph node cells, collected before transplant. All receptors come from a human donor who was the organ donor for an intestinal transplant.

The gene calls are TRBV4-3 and TRBJ2-7; 11 bases agree with TRBD2. The CDR3 is made up of 15 amino acids. Germline V gene lookup returns CDR1 LGHNA and CDR2 YSLEER. The trim removed 1 base at V and 3 bases at J, leaving 2 bases unmatched. As DNA, the CDR3 is TGCGCCAGCAGCCAAGTTACTAGCGGGAGCTACGAGCAGTACTTC. Its protein is CASSQVTSGSYEQYF.

On this clone: One end of the junction is discordant with germline, which a read error may explain. V is TRBV2 and J is TRBJ2-5, with a tentative D call TRBD2 (5 bases). Germline V gene lookup returns CDR1 SNHLY and CDR2 FYNNEI. The CDR3 is 13 amino acids. CDR3 residues: CASREAGKETQYF. Here the CDR3 DNA reads TGTGCCAGCAGGGAAGCCGGGAAAGAGACCCAGTACTTC.

The chain joins TRBV27 to TRBJ2-7; 9 bases line up with TRBD1. Germline V gives CDR1 MNHEY, CDR2 SMNVEV (reference sequence). Trimming removed 6 bases from V and 1 base from J; junction bases left unmatched: 4. There are 14 residues in the CDR3. CDR3 region: CASSQGTGSYEQYF. The DNA for the CDR3 is TGTGCCAGCAGCCAAGGGACAGGGTCCTACGAGCAGTACTTC.

The CDR3, as DNA: TGTGCCAGTAGTATTTGGACAGGGAGGAACTATGGCTACACCTTC. Its translation is CASSIWTGRNYGYTF. The genes are TRBV19 and TRBJ1-2; 8 bases fit TRBD1. V lost 3 bases and J lost 2; bases outside the gene matches: 5. The CDR3 consists of 15 residues. CDR1 and CDR2 (germline): LNHDA, SQIVND (reference sequence).

The chain has TRBV7-9 and TRBJ2-2; TRBD2 might be the D (6 bases). The germline gives CDR1 SEHNR, CDR2 FQNEAQ (reference sequence). V lost 3 bases and J lost 5, with 16 bases in between. The CDR3 sequence is 16 residues long. CDR3 region: CASSFFMAGKTGELFF. As DNA, the CDR3 is TGTGCCAGCAGCTTTTTTATGGCGGGGAAGACCGGGGAGCTGTTTTTT.

The chain employs TRBV4-1 and TRBJ1-1, with D unclear. Trimming stripped 5 bases from V and 5 bases from J, with 12 bases between. The CDR3 is 13 residues long. The V gene's germline CDR1 is MGHRA and CDR2 YSYEKL. The DNA for the CDR3 is TGCGCCAGCAGCTGGCAGGCTGATACTGAAGCTTTCTTT. It is translated as CASSWQADTEAFF.

The CDR3 is CASSSTGTVTYGYTF. CDR3 in DNA: TGTGCCAGCAGCTCCACCGGGACGGTGACCTATGGCTACACCTTC. This chain connects TRBV13 to TRBJ1-2, with D perhaps matching TRBD1 (5 bases). The V end was cut by 4 bases, the J end by 4 bases, with 16 bases between. The CDR3 loop spans 15 amino acids. Germline assignment: CDR1 PRHDT and CDR2 FYEKMQ (reference sequence).

The chain joins TRBV7-7 to TRBJ2-5; TRBD2 might be the D (5 bases). CDR1 and CDR2 from the germline V gene are SSHAT and FNYEAQ (reference sequence). V lost 7 bases and J 1 base, leaving 16 bases between the germline ends. The length of the CDR3 is 15 residues. DNA of the CDR3: TGTGCCAGCAAGATTTCCAGCGGAGCCCAAGAGACCCAGTACTTC. This sequence encodes CASKISSGAQETQYF.

The chain employs TRBV19 and TRBJ2-4; unclear D gene. V was pared by 7 bases and J by 8 bases, with 12 bases between. Germline V gene lookup returns CDR1 LNHDA and CDR2 SQIVND (reference sequence). This CDR3 has 12 amino acids. The CDR3: CASKSRVDIQYF. CDR3 in DNA: TGTGCCAGTAAATCCCGGGTGGACATTCAGTACTTC.

This chain links TRBV30 with TRBJ2-7, with TRBD1 matching 7 bases. The germline gives CDR1 GTSNPN, CDR2 SVGIG (reference sequence). The CDR3 has 11 residues. J was trimmed by 4 bases and V by 3 bases; bases with no gene match: 0. This CDR3 reads CAWRTGYEQYF. CDR3 sequence (DNA): TGTGCCTGGAGGACAGGGTACGAGCAGTACTTC.

This chain connects TRBV7-9 to TRBJ1-4; 7 nucleotides agree with TRBD1. V lost 5 bases to trimming and J lost 2 bases; unmatched junction nucleotides: 5. Germline CDR1 is SEHNR and CDR2 is FQNEAQ (reference sequence). CDR3 size: 15 residues. For the CDR3, the DNA is TGTGCCAGCAGCAAAGGGACAGCTACTAATGAAAAACTGTTTTTT. It translates to CASSKGTATNEKLFF.

The chain combines TRBV2 with TRBJ2-7; 8 nucleotides align to TRBD2. Germline V CDR1 and CDR2: SNHLY, FYNNEI. CDR3 size: 14 residues. The trim removed 5 bases at V and 2 bases at J, leaving 5 bases unmatched. The CDR3 protein is CASSPTSVTYEQYF. CDR3 coding DNA: TGTGCCAGCAGTCCGACTAGCGTGACCTACGAGCAGTACTTC.

V gene TRBV28 combines with J gene TRBJ2-5; D is ambiguous. The DNA end favors TRBJ2-7, so the J call may be wrong. The CDR3 is 13 residues long. Germline V lookup: CDR1 MDHEN, CDR2 SYDVKM. CDR3 loop: CASSSGSAYEQYF. The CDR3 DNA sequence: TGTGCCAGCAGTTCCGGCTCGGCATACGAGCAGTACTTC.

This rearrangement joins TRBV4-1 to TRBJ1-4, with no clear D. The V end was cut by 1 base, the J end by 0 bases, with 6 bases between. CDR3 size: 15 residues. Germline-derived CDR1 and CDR2 are MGHRA and YSYEKL. CDR3 DNA sequence: TGCGCCAGCAGCCAAGTTAGGGCAACTAATGAAAAACTGTTTTTT. This gives the protein CASSQVRATNEKLFF.

The genes are TRBV29-1 and TRBJ2-1, with 8 bases that match TRBD2. CDR3 length: 12 residues. From germline, CDR1 is SQVTM and CDR2 ANQGSEA. After removal of 6 bases from V and 15 bases from J, the junction contained 13 bases not matched to a gene. The CDR3 loop reads CSVPSSGSSGFF. In DNA, the CDR3 is TGCAGCGTCCCTTCAAGCGGGAGTAGTGGGTTCTTC.

This rearrangement joins TRBV4-1 to TRBJ2-7; 9 nucleotides align to TRBD1. The CDR3 contains 15 residues. Germline V lookup: CDR1 MGHRA, CDR2 YSYEKL. Trimming cost V 1 base and J 5 bases; bases outside gene matches: 6. Written as DNA, the CDR3 is TGCGCCAGCAGCCAAGCCGGGACAGGGCTCGACGAGCAGTACTTC. Translating gives CASSQAGTGLDEQYF.

This sequence joins TRBV29-1 and TRBJ2-3, with D possibly being TRBD2 (6 bases). The CDR3 consists of 14 residues. Germline CDR1 SQVTM, CDR2 ANQGSEA. V lost 1 base and J lost 4, with 12 bases in between. CDR3 residues: CSVEGTREPDTQYF. In nucleotides, the CDR3 is TGCAGCGTTGAAGGGACACGGGAGCCAGATACGCAGTATTTT.

Remarks on this clone: It is likely a read error, because the conserved phenylalanine at the end of the CDR3 is missing. This chain uses TRBV7-9 with TRBJ1-2, with D unclear. Germline V gives CDR1 SEHNR, CDR2 FQNEAQ (reference sequence). V was shortened by 1 base and J by 6 bases, with 12 bases between the two germline ends. CDR3 length: 14 residues. Here the CDR3 reads CASSLGFGVDGYTS. For the CDR3, the DNA is TGTGCCAGCAGCTTAGGATTTGGGGTGGATGGCTACACCTCC.

The chain is built from TRBV4-3 and TRBJ1-1, with TRBD1 as a possible D gene (5 bases). The CDR3 spans 11 residues. Germline V lookup: CDR1 LGHNA, CDR2 YSLEER. The V end lost 5 bases, the J end lost 12 bases, and 13 bases lay between the germline ends. CDR3 residues: CASSSQGWSFF. CDR3 DNA: TGCGCCAGCAGCTCCCAGGGATGGTCTTTCTTT.

The chain joins TRBV11-2 to TRBJ2-4, with unresolved D. Trimming pared 0 bases from V and 1 base from J, leaving 10 bases between. The CDR3 sequence is 16 residues long. Germline CDR1 reads SGHAT; CDR2 reads FQNNGV. In DNA, the CDR3 is TGTGCCAGCAGCTTAGATGGAGAGGTTGCCAAAAACATTCAGTACTTC. Its translation is CASSLDGEVAKNIQYF.

The V and J genes are TRBV29-1 and TRBJ2-1; 8 nucleotides match TRBD2. V was clipped by 7 bases and J by 2 bases; unmatched bases: 4. Per germline, CDR1 SQVTM and CDR2 ANQGSEA. The CDR3 length is 13 residues. The CDR3 nucleotides read TGCAGCGGTTCGGGGGGGGCCTACAATGAGCAGTTCTTC. Protein sequence: CSGSGGAYNEQFF.

The chain links TRBV4-2 to TRBJ2-7, with 7 positions matching TRBD1. Germline assignment: CDR1 LGHNA and CDR2 YNFKEQ. V shed 2 bases and J 0 bases; nucleotides not matched to a gene: 4. This CDR3 is built from 15 residues. CDR3 DNA: TGTGCCAGCAGCCAATTAGGGGGCGCCTCCTACGAGCAGTACTTC. Translation gives CASSQLGGASYEQYF.

J is TRBJ1-1 and V is TRBV27; D is perhaps TRBD1 (5 bases). The CDR3 consists of 17 residues. V shed 0 bases and J shed 0 bases, with 14 bases lying between them. Germline loops: CDR1 MNHEY, CDR2 SMNVEV (reference sequence). The CDR3: CASSLSGQGKMNTEAFF. The CDR3 DNA is TGTGCCAGCAGTTTATCAGGGCAGGGAAAGATGAACACTGAAGCTTTCTTT.

V usage is TRBV10-3 and J usage is TRBJ1-3; 11 positions agree with TRBD1. The CDR3 has 14 amino acids. V shed 6 bases and J 4 bases; nucleotides not matched to a gene: 2. Germline CDR1 and CDR2: ENHRY and SYGVKD. In DNA, the CDR3 is TGTGCCATCAGGGACAGGGGGCAGGGAAACACCATATATTTT. Protein product: CAIRDRGQGNTIYF.

The chain uses TRBV6-1 and TRBJ2-2, with 7 bases lining up with TRBD1. Trimming removed 3 bases from V and 5 bases from J; junction bases left unmatched: 3. CDR1 and CDR2 (germline): MNHNS, SASEGT. The CDR3 sequence is 14 residues long. The CDR3 DNA reads TGTGCCAGCAGTGAGGCCAGGGGGACCGGGGAGCTGTTTTTT. Its translation is CASSEARGTGELFF.

This clone has a single count. V gene TRBV6-6 combines with J gene TRBJ1-1; 9 bases map to TRBD1. The CDR3 totals 16 residues. J was trimmed by 1 base and V by 5 bases; bases with no gene match: 8. Per the germline V gene, CDR1 is MNHNY and CDR2 is SVGAGI (reference sequence). CDR3 amino acids: CASSPGTGRGNTEAFF. CDR3 nucleotide sequence: TGTGCCAGCAGTCCCGGGACAGGGAGGGGGAACACTGAAGCTTTCTTT.

The rearrangement links TRBV5-6 to TRBJ1-1, with D possibly being TRBD1 (5 bases). V shed 4 bases and J shed 4 bases, with 11 bases lying between them. Per the germline V gene, CDR1 is SGHDT and CDR2 is YYEEEE. The CDR3 sequence is 13 residues long. The CDR3 nucleotides read TGTGCCAGCAGCCCCGGACACGGCACTGAAGCTTTCTTT. Translation gives CASSPGHGTEAFF.

The genes are TRBV27 and TRBJ2-7; D possibly matches TRBD1 or TRBD2 (5 bases each). Germline CDR1 is MNHEY and CDR2 is SMNVEV (reference sequence). The V gene lost 5 bases and the J gene lost 4 bases, with 21 bases spanning the gap. There are 16 residues in the CDR3. This CDR3 is CASSPGLGVNIYEQYF. Here the CDR3 DNA reads TGTGCCAGCAGTCCAGGTTTGGGGGTTAATATTTACGAGCAGTACTTC.

The chain links TRBV5-4 to TRBJ1-1; 8 nucleotides line up with TRBD1. This CDR3 contains 12 residues. V trimming: 2 bases; J trimming: 8 bases; junction bases outside the gene matches: 2. Per germline, CDR1 SGHNT and CDR2 YYREEE (reference sequence). The CDR3 coding sequence is TGTGCCAGCAGCTTTGGACAGGGAGAAGCTTTCTTT. As protein: CASSFGQGEAFF.

This sequence joins TRBV4-2 and TRBJ2-2; D is uncertain. V lost 1 base to trimming and J lost 1 base, with 4 bases between them. The germline V gene encodes CDR1 LGHNA and CDR2 YNFKEQ. The CDR3 extends over 14 amino acids. The CDR3: CASSQGQNTGELFF. CDR3 sequence (DNA): TGTGCCAGCAGCCAAGGACAGAACACCGGGGAGCTGTTTTTT.